This paragraph reports one T cell receptor beta chain. Using immunoSEQ multiplex PCR, the repertoire was profiled, and TCRdb retains in-frame clones only, with some absent. In the table there are some 93,000 clones, around 92% of which are singletons. This CDR3 spans 16 amino acids. Germline V gene data show CDR1 as SGHTA and CDR2 as FQGNSA. V lost 4 bases, J lost 5 bases, and 21 bases lay in between. The record originates from a study of T cell changes during pregnancy in multiple sclerosis. This clonotype originated in a female donor with multiple sclerosis, enrolled in a pregnancy study. The chain couples TRBV7-2 to TRBJ2-7; D might be TRBD2 (5 bases). This sample comprised peripheral blood, obtained after pregnancy. In DNA, the CDR3 is TGTGCCAGCAGCTCCCGGGGTGGGCCCCTCGGGCACGAGCAGTACTTC. Amino acids: CASSSRGGPLGHEQYF.